The next 13 T cell receptor beta chains were all read from a single sample in a study of blood T cell repertoires in COVID-19. Sequencing was performed with immunoSEQ multiplex PCR; in TCRdb, only in-frame clones are kept and a portion is missing. The sample carries about 220,000 clones, over 70% recorded once. The sample taken for sequencing was peripheral blood. Receptors were obtained from a woman in her seventies with acute or convalescent COVID-19.

A single count supports this clone. The chain couples TRBV4-3 to TRBJ2-7, with D possibly being TRBD2 (6 bases). Germline-derived CDR1 and CDR2 are LGHNA and YSLEER. The CDR3 contains 15 residues. The germline V and J ends were trimmed by 4 bases and 5 bases, with 18 bases remaining between them. The CDR3 nucleotides read TGCGCCAGCAGCCCGGATATGGGGGGAACTAACGAGCAGTACTTC. This encodes CASSPDMGGTNEQYF.

This clone appeared a few times. V gene TRBV6-6 combines with J gene TRBJ1-3; D is uncertain. With 5 bases removed from V and 3 bases from J, the gap between germline ends came to 17 bases. The CDR3 extends over 16 amino acids. Germline CDR1 and CDR2: MNHNY and SVGAGI (reference sequence). CDR3 nucleotide sequence: TGTGCCAGCAGTCGATTGGCCCCTCCCAGTGGAAACACCATATATTTT. Translation gives CASSRLAPPSGNTIYF.

V and J are TRBV11-2 and TRBJ2-3, with 12 nucleotides matching TRBD2. Germline CDR1 and CDR2: SGHAT and FQNNGV. V was clipped by 6 bases and J by 1 base; unmatched bases: 5. The CDR3 is 16 residues long. The CDR3 is CASRPSGGAGTDTQYF. DNA of the CDR3: TGTGCCAGCAGACCTAGCGGGGGGGCCGGCACAGATACGCAGTATTTT.

The CDR3 loop reads CATSAGTGGRDQPQHF. CDR3 bases: TGTGCCACCAGTGCCGGGACCGGGGGGCGCGATCAGCCCCAGCATTTT. The chain combines TRBV24-1 with TRBJ1-5, with D possibly TRBD1 on 6 matching bases. Germline V gene data show CDR1 as KGHDR and CDR2 as SFDVKD. Deletions cut 5 bases from V and 5 bases from J, with 18 bases between. This CDR3 spans 16 amino acids.

The CDR3 protein is CASSLGGLTYEQYF. The CDR3 nucleotides read TGTGCCAGCAGCTTAGGAGGCCTTACATACGAGCAGTACTTC. The chain joins TRBV7-9 to TRBJ2-7; D not certain. Germline CDR1 and CDR2: SEHNR and FQNEAQ (reference sequence). The CDR3 is made up of 14 amino acids. V was trimmed by 1 base and J by 4 bases, leaving 11 bases between them.

The chain is built from TRBV24-1 and TRBJ2-5, with D perhaps TRBD1 (6 bases). The length of the CDR3 is 18 residues. V was cut by 3 bases and J by 2 bases, with 21 bases left in between. In germline, CDR1 is KGHDR, CDR2 SFDVKD. The CDR3 DNA reads as TGTGCCACCAGTGATACAACCCGGGTCTCCGGGACACAAGAGACCCAGTACTTC. This sequence encodes CATSDTTRVSGTQETQYF.

V gene TRBV3-1 (or the pseudogene TRBV3-2) combines with J gene TRBJ2-2, with 10 positions matching TRBD2. V dropped 4 bases and J dropped 2; count of bases not matched to a gene: 4. The germline V gene has CDR1 LGHDT and CDR2 YNNKEL (reference sequence). The CDR3 runs to 16 residues. CDR3 coding DNA: TGTGCCAGCAGCCGATGGACTAGCGGAAACACCGGGGAGCTGTTTTTT. Translating gives CASSRWTSGNTGELFF.

The V call is TRBV12-3 or TRBV12-4, the J call TRBJ2-3; 7 bases are shared with TRBD1. The V gene end was trimmed by 2 bases and the J gene end by 6 bases; junction bases not matched to a gene: 2. This CDR3 has 13 residues. The CDR3 DNA follows: TGTGCCAGCAGTTTAACAGGGGTGGATACGCAGTATTTT. It specifies CASSLTGVDTQYF.

Concerning this clone: At one end, the junction sequence differs from germline, possibly due to a read error. This chain links TRBV6-5 with TRBJ2-7; TRBD1 agrees at 9 bases. The CDR3 spans 13 residues. CDR1 MNHEY and CDR2 SVGAGI come from the germline V gene. Here the CDR3 reads CASSTGGGYGQYF. The CDR3 nucleotides read TGTGCCAGCAGTACAGGGGGCGGGTACGGGCAGTACTTC.

The V and J genes are TRBV11-3 and TRBJ2-7; D possibly corresponds to TRBD1 (5 bases). The CDR3 runs to 15 residues. Germline V lookup: CDR1 SGHNT, CDR2 YENEEA. V lost 1 base and J lost 3, with 13 bases in between. CDR3 region: CASSLVEHTGYEQYV. The CDR3 DNA follows: TGTGCCAGCAGCTTAGTAGAGCACACAGGCTACGAGCAGTACGTC.

The V call is TRBV7-9, the J call TRBJ2-2; 13 bases map to TRBD2. Germline loops: CDR1 SEHNR, CDR2 FQNEAQ (reference sequence). The CDR3 loop spans 17 amino acids. V gave up 3 bases and J gave up 4 bases; unmatched junction bases: 5. CDR3 in amino acids: CASSLRTSGGGTGELFF. For the CDR3, the DNA is TGTGCCAGCAGCTTGAGGACTAGCGGGGGAGGCACCGGGGAGCTGTTTTTT.

The chain employs TRBV7-2 and TRBJ2-5, with 11 nucleotides matching TRBD2. The trim removed 1 base at V and 4 bases at J, leaving 11 bases unmatched. Germline-derived CDR1 and CDR2 are SGHTA and FQGNSA. This CDR3 contains 18 residues. The CDR3 protein is CASSLGGLAGGKGETQYF. CDR3 nucleotide sequence: TGTGCCAGCAGCTTAGGAGGACTAGCGGGCGGAAAGGGAGAGACCCAGTACTTC.

The chain joins TRBV19 to TRBJ2-5; D not certain. The germline V gene encodes CDR1 LNHDA and CDR2 SQIVND (reference sequence). V lost 6 bases, J lost 2 bases, and 16 bases lay in between. The CDR3 has 15 amino acids. The CDR3 reads CASSRHKTSQETQYF. The CDR3 nucleotides read TGTGCCAGTAGCCGCCACAAGACTTCACAAGAGACCCAGTACTTC. The whole variable domain, remainder taken from reference TRBV19 and TRBJ2-5, is DGGITQSPKYLFRKEGQNVTLSCEQNLNHDAMYWYRQDPGQGLRLIYYSQIVNDFQKGDIAEGYSVSREKKESFPLTVTSAQKNPTAFYLCASSRHKTSQETQYFGPGTRLLVL.